The rows below give T cell receptor beta chains drawn from one sample of a study of cytomegalovirus exposure and HLA in healthy donors. This table comes from immunoSEQ multiplex PCR, and its TCRdb copy is limited to in-frame clones, with some not included. The table has about 82,000 clones, more than 80% seen once. Sequenced sample: PBMCs. These receptors came from a man in his late teens or twenties in good health and CMV-seronegative. Both conserved end residues are part of each CDR3. The D gene is left open where the match is weak. Not all rows give a size; the values are once, few, many and, for expanded clones, a class.

clone size | J gene | V gene | D gene | CDR3 protein | CDR3 DNA
NA | TRBJ2-2 | TRBV6-5 | TRBD2 | CASLELAGNTGELFF | TGTGCCAGCTTGGAACTAGCGGGGAACACCGGGGAGCTGTTTTTT
NA | TRBJ1-3 | TRBV5-4 | NA | CASSVTGTPQDTIYF | TGTGCCAGCAGCGTAACCGGGACACCTCAGGACACCATATATTTT
NA | TRBJ2-2 | TRBV23-1 | TRBD1 | CASSHLGKTGSIGELFF | TGCGCCAGCAGTCATCTCGGTAAGACAGGGTCGATCGGGGAGCTGTTTTTT
NA | TRBJ2-7 | TRBV27 | NA | CASSYKYEQYF | TGTGCCAGCAGTTATAAATACGAGCAGTACTTC
NA | TRBJ2-2 | TRBV11-2 | TRBD2 | CASSRGGTTGELFF | TGTGCCAGCAGCCGCGGGGGAACCACCGGGGAGCTGTTTTTT
NA | TRBJ1-1 | TRBV7-9 | NA | CASSAHREVDTEAFF | TGTGCCAGCAGCGCGCACCGGGAGGTAGACACTGAAGCTTTCTTT
few | TRBJ2-7 | TRBV28 | TRBD2 | CASSLFLGLSGRVNEQYF | TGTGCCAGCAGTTTATTCCTAGGCCTTAGCGGGAGGGTTAACGAGCAGTACTTC
once | TRBJ2-5 | TRBV5-6 | NA | CASSLPASANQETQYF | TGTGCCAGCAGCTTACCCGCTAGCGCGAACCAAGAGACCCAGTACTTC
NA | TRBJ2-5 | TRBV19 | NA | CASSTPTPTRYQETQYF | TGTGCCAGTAGTACCCCCACCCCGACTCGGTACCAAGAGACCCAGTACTTC
few | TRBJ2-5 | TRBV9 | TRBD1 | CASSVRGQETQYF | TGTGCCAGCAGCGTAAGGGGGCAGGAGACCCAGTACTTC